The rows below give T cell receptor beta chains drawn from one sample of a study of blood T cells in healthy people across ages. TCRdb re-derived calls from the 5' RACE reads in MiXCR, one entry per CDR3 protein. The sample holds 800,000 or so distinct CDR3 sequences; 20% to 25% are singletons and the top ten take roughly 3.5%. These same data were also listed under a study on T cells of mothers and their children.

Sequencing was carried out using blood. The origin of the receptors is a boy aged 5-17 years in good health. Both conserved end residues are part of each CDR3. A D gene is named only where the DNA matches it firmly. The listing skips clone size in some rows; elsewhere it reads once, few, many or a size class.

clone size,V gene,D gene,J gene,CDR3 DNA,CDR3 protein
few,TRBV20-1,-,TRBJ2-1,TGCAGTGCCCAGGGATACAATGAGCAGTTCTTC,CSAQGYNEQFF
-,TRBV7-3,TRBD1,TRBJ2-1,TGTGCCAGCAGCTTAAGTCAGGGGGACAATGAGCAGTTCTTC,CASSLSQGDNEQFF
once,TRBV7-2,-,TRBJ2-2,TGTGCCAGCAGCTTATTAAGTGGGCAGGACACCGGGGAGCTGTTTTTT,CASSLLSGQDTGELFF
few,TRBV29-1,-,TRBJ2-1,TGCAGCGCGGGGGCAGGGGACAACTCATTTTACAATGAGCAGTTCTTC,CSAGAGDNSFYNEQFF
-,TRBV20-1,TRBD1,TRBJ2-1,TGCAGTGCTAGAGATTTTAAGGGGGCCAGCTCCTACAATGAGCAGTTCTTC,CSARDFKGASSYNEQFF
many,TRBV7-9,TRBD1,TRBJ2-7,TGTGCCAGCAGGGGACAGGGCTCCTACGAGCAGTACTTC,CASRGQGSYEQYF
-,TRBV4-3,TRBD1,TRBJ2-5,TGCGCCAGCAGCGTGGGGGACAGGGACCAAGAGACCGAGTACTTC,CASSVGDRDQETEYF
-,TRBV11-2,TRBD1,TRBJ2-2,TGTGCCAGCAGCTTTTACCCAGGGGGCTTAGGTGGCACCGGGGAGCTGTTTTTT,CASSFYPGGLGGTGELFF
many,TRBV5-1,TRBD1,TRBJ2-7,TGCGCCAGCAGCGCCCCCGGGACAGGGGTCTACGAGCAGTACTTC,CASSAPGTGVYEQYF
-,TRBV3-1,TRBD2,TRBJ2-1,TGTGCCAGCAGCCCCCGGGTAGCGGGAGGGTCATACAATGAGCAGTTCTTC,CASSPRVAGGSYNEQFF
-,TRBV7-9,TRBD1,TRBJ2-7,TGTGCCAGCAGCTTAAGGGGACAGGACTACGAGCAGTACTTC,CASSLRGQDYEQYF
-,TRBV15,TRBD2,TRBJ2-7,TGTGCCACCAGCAGAGATCGGTTAGCGGGGGAGCAGTACTTC,CATSRDRLAGEQYF
few,TRBV4-3,-,TRBJ2-5,TGCGCCAGCAGCCAAGGAACTAGCAGACAAGAGACCCAGTACTTC,CASSQGTSRQETQYF
-,TRBV20-1,TRBD2,TRBJ2-7,TGCAGTGCCCTCCCCGGGACTACCGCCGAGCAGTACTTC,CSALPGTTAEQYF
-,TRBV29-1,-,TRBJ1-5,TGCAGCGTTGTTCAGGGGAATCAGCCCCAGCATTTT,CSVVQGNQPQHF
few,TRBV5-1,-,TRBJ2-1,TGCGCCAGCAGCCATGGGAGATCGATCTCCTACAATGAGCAGTTCTTC,CASSHGRSISYNEQFF
few,TRBV4-3,-,TRBJ2-5,TGCGCCAGCAGCCGACGGATTAAAGAGACCCAGTACTTC,CASSRRIKETQYF
few,TRBV24-1,TRBD1,TRBJ1-1,TGTGCCACCCGTGGACAGGGTAATACTGAAGCTTTCTTT,CATRGQGNTEAFF
few,TRBV28,-,TRBJ2-7,TGTGCCAGCAGTGCAACTTCTAGCGACGAGCAGTACTTC,CASSATSSDEQYF
-,TRBV6-1,TRBD2,TRBJ2-5,TGTGCCAGCAGTGAAGGAGGACTAGGAGCTGAGGGAGAGACCCAGTACTTC,CASSEGGLGAEGETQYF
-,TRBV11-2,-,TRBJ2-5,TGTGCCAGCAGCTTAGATCAACGGTTGTACCAAGAGACCCAGTACTTC,CASSLDQRLYQETQYF
-,TRBV29-1,-,TRBJ1-2,TGCAGCGTTGAACCAGGGGAGGGTGGCTACACCTTC,CSVEPGEGGYTF
-,TRBV2,-,TRBJ1-2,TGTGCCAGCAGTGGGGACGTCTATTATGGCTACACCTTC,CASSGDVYYGYTF
few,TRBV9,-,TRBJ1-2,TGTGCCAGCAGCGTAGACCCAGGTGGGGGATATGGCTACACCTTC,CASSVDPGGGYGYTF
-,TRBV7-2,TRBD1,TRBJ2-7,TGTGCCAGCAGCTTAGGCCCGGGACAGGGAACCTACGAGCAGTACTTC,CASSLGPGQGTYEQYF
-,TRBV5-1,-,TRBJ2-7,TGCGCCAGCAGCTTGGAAGGGGGGCAAGGGATCGAGCAGTACTTC,CASSLEGGQGIEQYF
few,TRBV7-9,TRBD1,TRBJ2-7,TGTGCCAGCAGCTACGGACAGGAACTTTCCTACGAGCAGTACTTC,CASSYGQELSYEQYF
-,TRBV29-1,-,TRBJ2-7,TGCAGCGTTGAACAATTGCGACAGGTGAAGCCCTACGAGCAGTACTTC,CSVEQLRQVKPYEQYF
few,TRBV20-1,-,TRBJ2-4,TGCAGTGCTAGACCCGCGGAGGTAGCCAAAAACATTCAGTACTTC,CSARPAEVAKNIQYF
-,TRBV29-1,TRBD1,TRBJ2-7,TGCAGCGTTGACTTGGGACAGGGTTTTCTCGAGCAGTACTTC,CSVDLGQGFLEQYF
few,TRBV18,TRBD1,TRBJ2-1,TGTGCCAGCTCCATCTCTGACAGGGTCCAATATGAGCAGTTCTTC,CASSISDRVQYEQFF
few,TRBV6-2/TRBV6-3,TRBD1,TRBJ1-5,TGTGCCAGCAGTTACCCAGGACAGGGTTGGGGTCAGCCCCAGCATTTT,CASSYPGQGWGQPQHF
-,TRBV6-1,-,TRBJ2-7,TGTGCCAGCAGTGAAGCAGCGCACAGCGCCTACGAGCAGTACTTC,CASSEAAHSAYEQYF
-,TRBV20-1,-,TRBJ2-7,TGCAGTGCTAGACAGGGGGGCCTTTACGAGCAGTACTTC,CSARQGGLYEQYF
few,TRBV20-1,TRBD1,TRBJ1-1,TGCAGTGCTCAATCTCCGGGACAGGGGGCTAACTCAGAAGCTTTCTTT,CSAQSPGQGANSEAFF
-,TRBV19,-,TRBJ2-6,TGTGCCAGTAGTATAGGACGTGTCTCTGGGGCCAACGTCCTGACTTTC,CASSIGRVSGANVLTF
few,TRBV20-1,-,TRBJ2-5,TGCAGCTACTACGTTCAAAGTCAAGAGACCCAGTACTTC,CSYYVQSQETQYF
few,TRBV20-1,TRBD1,TRBJ2-7,TGCAGTGCTAGAGATAGAGGGACAGGGGCTTACGAGCAGTACTTC,CSARDRGTGAYEQYF
-,TRBV28,-,TRBJ1-2,TGTGCCAGCAGTTTACAGAGGATCTATGGCTACACCTTC,CASSLQRIYGYTF
few,TRBV13,-,TRBJ2-1,TGTGCCACCACCAAAGACAGGGAGGGGCAGTTCTTC,CATTKDREGQFF
many,TRBV18,-,TRBJ2-3,TGTGCCAGCAGTCCCACAGATACGCAGTATTTT,CASSPTDTQYF
-,TRBV5-6,TRBD2,TRBJ2-5,TGTGCCAGCAGTCCTGAGCGGGGCTCGTACCAAGAGACCCAGTACTTC,CASSPERGSYQETQYF
-,TRBV29-1,TRBD1,TRBJ2-3,TGCAGCCTATGGGACAGAACAGATACGCAGTATTTT,CSLWDRTDTQYF
-,TRBV6-2/TRBV6-3,TRBD1,TRBJ1-5,TGTGCCAGCAGTTTCACGACAGGGGGGGTCAATCAGCCCCAGCATTTT,CASSFTTGGVNQPQHF
-,TRBV27,TRBD1,TRBJ2-2,TGTGCCAGCAGTCTCAAAGGACAGGGCGCGAACACCGGGGAGCTGTTTTTT,CASSLKGQGANTGELFF
-,TRBV20-1,TRBD2,TRBJ2-1,TGCAGTGCTAGAGATGGCACTAGCGGTTTCTCCTACAATGAGCAGTTCTTC,CSARDGTSGFSYNEQFF
-,TRBV5-1,-,TRBJ2-2,TGCGCCAGCAGCTTGGTGGGTCCGGGAGCCTCGGGGGAGCTGTTTTTT,CASSLVGPGASGELFF
-,TRBV14,-,TRBJ2-1,TGTGCCAGCAGCCAAGGGTCAGGGTCCTACAATGAGCAGTTCTTC,CASSQGSGSYNEQFF
-,TRBV24-1,TRBD1,TRBJ2-1,TGTGCCACCAGTGATTTGACGACAGGGGGCTTTAATGAGCAGTTCTTC,CATSDLTTGGFNEQFF
once,TRBV3-1,TRBD1,TRBJ2-7,TGTGCCAGCAGCAACCGGGACAGGGGCCTTGAGCAGTACTTC,CASSNRDRGLEQYF
-,TRBV7-8,TRBD2,TRBJ2-7,TGTGCCAGCAGCTTATCCGTGGGCGGGAGATCTTACGAGCAGTACTTC,CASSLSVGGRSYEQYF
-,TRBV5-1,TRBD1,TRBJ2-3,TGCGCCAGCAGCTGGGGAGGACAGGGATCAGATACGCAGTATTTT,CASSWGGQGSDTQYF
-,TRBV29-1,TRBD2,TRBJ2-2,TGCAGCGTTGTCCCAGGGAGGGTGGGGGAGCTGTTTTTT,CSVVPGRVGELFF
-,TRBV20-1,-,TRBJ2-7,TGCAGTGTGACTCGGCTTGGGTACTTC,CSVTRLGYF